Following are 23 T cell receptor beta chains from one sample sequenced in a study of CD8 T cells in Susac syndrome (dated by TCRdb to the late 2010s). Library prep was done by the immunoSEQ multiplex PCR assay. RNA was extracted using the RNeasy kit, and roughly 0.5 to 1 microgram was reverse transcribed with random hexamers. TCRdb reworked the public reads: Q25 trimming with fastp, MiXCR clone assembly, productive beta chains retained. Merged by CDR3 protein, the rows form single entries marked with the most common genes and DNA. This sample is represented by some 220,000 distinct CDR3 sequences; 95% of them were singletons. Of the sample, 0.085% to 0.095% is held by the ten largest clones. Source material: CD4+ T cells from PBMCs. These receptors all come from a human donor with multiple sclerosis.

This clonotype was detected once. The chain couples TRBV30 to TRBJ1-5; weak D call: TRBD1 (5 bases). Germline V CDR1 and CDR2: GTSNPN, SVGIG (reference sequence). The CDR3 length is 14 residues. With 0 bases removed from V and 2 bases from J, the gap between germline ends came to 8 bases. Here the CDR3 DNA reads TGTGCCTGGAGTGTTGGGACCCGCAATCAGCCCCAGCATTTT. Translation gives CAWSVGTRNQPQHF.

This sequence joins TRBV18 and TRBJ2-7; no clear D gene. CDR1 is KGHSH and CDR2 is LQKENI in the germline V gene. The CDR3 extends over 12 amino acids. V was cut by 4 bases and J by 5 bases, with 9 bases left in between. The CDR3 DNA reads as TGTGCCAGCTCACTCGGTGAGGACGAGCAGTACTTC. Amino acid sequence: CASSLGEDEQYF.

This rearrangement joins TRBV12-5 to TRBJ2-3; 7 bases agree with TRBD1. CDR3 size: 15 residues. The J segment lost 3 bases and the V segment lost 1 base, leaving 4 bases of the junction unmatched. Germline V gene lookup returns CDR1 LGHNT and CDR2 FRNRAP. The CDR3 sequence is CASGLGQGETDTQYF. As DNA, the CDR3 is TGTGCTAGTGGTTTGGGACAGGGAGAGACAGATACGCAGTATTTT.

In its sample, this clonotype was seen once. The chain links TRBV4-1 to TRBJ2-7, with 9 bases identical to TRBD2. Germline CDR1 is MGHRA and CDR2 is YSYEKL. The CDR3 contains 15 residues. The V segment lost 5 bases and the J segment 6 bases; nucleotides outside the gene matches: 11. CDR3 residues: CASSYLTSGPLEQYF. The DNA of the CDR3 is TGCGCCAGCAGCTACCTGACTAGCGGCCCTCTCGAGCAGTACTTC.

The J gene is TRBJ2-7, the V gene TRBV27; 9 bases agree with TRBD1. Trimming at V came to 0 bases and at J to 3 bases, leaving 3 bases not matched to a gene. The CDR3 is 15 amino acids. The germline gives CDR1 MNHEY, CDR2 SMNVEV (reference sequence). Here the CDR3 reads CASSLSGTGIYEQYF. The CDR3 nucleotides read TGTGCCAGCAGTTTATCCGGGACAGGGATCTACGAGCAGTACTTC.

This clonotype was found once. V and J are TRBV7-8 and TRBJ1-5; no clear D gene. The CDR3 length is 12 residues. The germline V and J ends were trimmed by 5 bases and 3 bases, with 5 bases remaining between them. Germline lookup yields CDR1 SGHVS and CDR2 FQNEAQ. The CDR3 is CASSRANQPQHF. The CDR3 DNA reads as TGTGCCAGCAGCCGAGCCAATCAGCCCCAGCATTTT. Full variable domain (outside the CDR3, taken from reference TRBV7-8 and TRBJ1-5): GAGVSQSPRYKVAKRGQDVALRCDPISGHVSLFWYQQALGQGPEFLTYFQNEAQLDKSGLPSDRFFAERPEGSVSTLKIQRTQQEDSAVYLCASSRANQPQHFGDGTRLSIL.

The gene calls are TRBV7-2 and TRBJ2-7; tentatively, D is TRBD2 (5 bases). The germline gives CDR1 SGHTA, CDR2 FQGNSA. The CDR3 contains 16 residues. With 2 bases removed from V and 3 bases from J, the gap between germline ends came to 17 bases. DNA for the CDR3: TGTGCCAGCAGCTTAAGACGAGGGTCCCTTCACTACGAGCAGTACTTC. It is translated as CASSLRRGSLHYEQYF. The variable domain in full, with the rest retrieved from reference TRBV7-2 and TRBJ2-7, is GAGVSQSPSNKVTEKGKDVELRCDPISGHTALYWYRQSLGQGLEFLIYFQGNSAPDKSGLPSDRFSAERTGGSVSTLTIQRTQQEDSAVYLCASSLRRGSLHYEQYFGPGTRLTVT.

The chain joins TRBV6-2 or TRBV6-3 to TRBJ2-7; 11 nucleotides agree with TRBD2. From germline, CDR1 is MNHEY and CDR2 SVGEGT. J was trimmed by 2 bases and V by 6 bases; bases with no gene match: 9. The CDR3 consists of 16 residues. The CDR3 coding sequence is TGTGCCAGCAGGGAACTAGCGGGAGCGCATACCTACGAGCAGTACTTC. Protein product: CASRELAGAHTYEQYF.

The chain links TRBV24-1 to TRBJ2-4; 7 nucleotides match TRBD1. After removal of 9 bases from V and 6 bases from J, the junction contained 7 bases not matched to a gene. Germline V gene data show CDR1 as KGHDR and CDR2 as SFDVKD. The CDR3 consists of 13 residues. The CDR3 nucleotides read TGTGCCACCCCGGGACAGCTAAGAAACATTCAGTACTTC. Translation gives CATPGQLRNIQYF.

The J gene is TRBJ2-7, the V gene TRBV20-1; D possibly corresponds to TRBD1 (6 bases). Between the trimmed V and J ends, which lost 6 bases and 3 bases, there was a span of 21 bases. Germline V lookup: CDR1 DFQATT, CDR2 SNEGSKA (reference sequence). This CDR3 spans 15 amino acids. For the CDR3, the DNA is TGCAGTGCCTACGCCGGTGCCCACAGGGTCTACGAGCAGTACTTC. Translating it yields CSAYAGAHRVYEQYF.

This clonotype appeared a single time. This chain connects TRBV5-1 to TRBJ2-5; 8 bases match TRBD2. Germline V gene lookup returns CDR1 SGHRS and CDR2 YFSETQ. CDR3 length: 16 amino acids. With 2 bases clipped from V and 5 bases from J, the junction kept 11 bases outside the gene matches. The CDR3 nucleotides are TGCGCCAGCAGCTTAGGTATCGGGGGGGCAAGGGAGACCCAGTACTTC. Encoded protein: CASSLGIGGARETQYF.

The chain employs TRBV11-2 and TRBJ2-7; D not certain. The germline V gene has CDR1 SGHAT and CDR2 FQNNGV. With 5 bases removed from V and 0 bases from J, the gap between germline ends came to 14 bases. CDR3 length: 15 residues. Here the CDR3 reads CASSPIRSSSYEQYF. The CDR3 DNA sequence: TGTGCCAGCAGCCCCATTCGGTCTAGCTCCTACGAGCAGTACTTC.

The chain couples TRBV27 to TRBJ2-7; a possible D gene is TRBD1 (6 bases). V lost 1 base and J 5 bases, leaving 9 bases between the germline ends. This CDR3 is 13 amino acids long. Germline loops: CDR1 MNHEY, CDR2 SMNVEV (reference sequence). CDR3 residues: CASSLWGLNEQYF. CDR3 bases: TGTGCCAGCAGTTTATGGGGGCTTAACGAGCAGTACTTC.

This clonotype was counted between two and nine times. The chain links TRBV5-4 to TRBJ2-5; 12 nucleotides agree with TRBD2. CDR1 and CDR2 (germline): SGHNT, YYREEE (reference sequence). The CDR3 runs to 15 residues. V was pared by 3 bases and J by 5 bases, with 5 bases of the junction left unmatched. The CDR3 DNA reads TGTGCCAGCAGCTCGCGACTAGCGGGAGTGGAGACCCAGTACTTC. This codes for CASSSRLAGVETQYF.

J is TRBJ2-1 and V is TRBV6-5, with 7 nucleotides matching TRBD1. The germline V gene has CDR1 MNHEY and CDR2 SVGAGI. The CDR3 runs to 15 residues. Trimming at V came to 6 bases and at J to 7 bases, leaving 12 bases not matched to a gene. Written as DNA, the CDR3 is TGTGCCAGCAGGCGACAGGGCTATCCTACTAATGAGCAGTTCTTC. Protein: CASRRQGYPTNEQFF.

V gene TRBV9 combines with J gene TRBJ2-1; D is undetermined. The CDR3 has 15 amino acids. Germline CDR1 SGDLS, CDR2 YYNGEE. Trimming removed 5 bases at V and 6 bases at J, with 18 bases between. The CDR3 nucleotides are TGTGCCAGCAGTACCTCCCTAAACCCTGCCAATGAGCAGTTCTTC. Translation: CASSTSLNPANEQFF.

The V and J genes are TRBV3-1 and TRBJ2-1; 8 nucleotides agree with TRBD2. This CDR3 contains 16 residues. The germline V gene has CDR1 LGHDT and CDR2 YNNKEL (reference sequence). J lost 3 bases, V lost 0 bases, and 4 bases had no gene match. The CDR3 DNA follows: TGTGCCAGCAGCCAAGAGCTAGCGGGCCTCTACAATGAGCAGTTCTTC. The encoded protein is CASSQELAGLYNEQFF.

The CDR3 bases are TGTGCCACCAGCAGACTAGCGGGAGTCGATGAGCAGTTCTTC. The encoded protein is CATSRLAGVDEQFF. The chain couples TRBV15 to TRBJ2-1; 10 positions match TRBD2. CDR3 length: 14 residues. The germline V gene has CDR1 LNHNV and CDR2 YYDKDF (reference sequence). The V segment lost 2 bases and the J segment 8 bases; nucleotides outside the gene matches: 3. Combining the CDR3 with reference TRBV15 and TRBJ2-1 gives the whole variable domain DAMVIQNPRYQVTQFGKPVTLSCSQTLNHNVMYWYQQKSSQAPKLLFHYYDKDFNNEADTPDNFQSRRPNTSFCFLDIRSPGLGDTAMYLCATSRLAGVDEQFFGPGTRLTVL.

The CDR3 nucleotides read TGCAGTGCCTCCCACAGAGATACGCAGTATTTT. Its translation: CSASHRDTQYF. The chain couples TRBV20-1 to TRBJ2-3; D gene ambiguous. This CDR3 spans 11 amino acids. V was trimmed by 6 bases and J by 5 bases, leaving 9 bases between them. Looked up from germline, CDR1 is DFQATT and CDR2 is SNEGSKA (reference sequence).

The CDR3 DNA reads as TGTGCCAGCATCGGGACAGATAATCAGCCCCAGCATTTT. Translated: CASIGTDNQPQHF. The chain couples TRBV9 to TRBJ1-5, with TRBD1 matching 7 bases. The trim removed 6 bases at V and 4 bases at J, leaving 4 bases unmatched. CDR1 and CDR2 (germline): SGDLS, YYNGEE. The CDR3 totals 13 residues. Combining the CDR3 with reference TRBV9 and TRBJ1-5 gives the whole variable domain DSGVTQTPKHLITATGQRVTLRCSPRSGDLSVYWYQQSLDQGLQFLIQYYNGEERAKGNILERFSAQQFPDLHSELNLSSLELGDSALYFCASIGTDNQPQHFGDGTRLSIL.

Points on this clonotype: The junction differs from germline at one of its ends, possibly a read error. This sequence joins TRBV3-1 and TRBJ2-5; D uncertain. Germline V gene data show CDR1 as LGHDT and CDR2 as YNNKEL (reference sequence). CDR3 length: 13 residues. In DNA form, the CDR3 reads TGTGCCAGCAACCAAGCTACCTCAGAGACCCAGTACTTC. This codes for CASNQATSETQYF.

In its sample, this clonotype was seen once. CDR3 in amino acids: CSAPAGASSYNEQFF. CDR3 nucleotide sequence: TGCAGTGCTCCTGCTGGCGCAAGCTCCTACAATGAGCAGTTCTTC. The rearrangement uses TRBV20-1 and TRBJ2-1, with D hard to call. Trimming pared 5 bases from V and 0 bases from J, leaving 14 bases between. CDR3 length: 15 amino acids. Germline CDR1 and CDR2: DFQATT and SNEGSKA (reference sequence).

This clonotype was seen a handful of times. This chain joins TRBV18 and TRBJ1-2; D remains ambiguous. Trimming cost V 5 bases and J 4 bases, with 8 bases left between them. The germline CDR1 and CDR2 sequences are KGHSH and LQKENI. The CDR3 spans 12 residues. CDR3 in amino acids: CASSTGTYGYTF. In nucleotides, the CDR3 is TGTGCCAGCTCAACTGGTACCTATGGCTACACCTTC.